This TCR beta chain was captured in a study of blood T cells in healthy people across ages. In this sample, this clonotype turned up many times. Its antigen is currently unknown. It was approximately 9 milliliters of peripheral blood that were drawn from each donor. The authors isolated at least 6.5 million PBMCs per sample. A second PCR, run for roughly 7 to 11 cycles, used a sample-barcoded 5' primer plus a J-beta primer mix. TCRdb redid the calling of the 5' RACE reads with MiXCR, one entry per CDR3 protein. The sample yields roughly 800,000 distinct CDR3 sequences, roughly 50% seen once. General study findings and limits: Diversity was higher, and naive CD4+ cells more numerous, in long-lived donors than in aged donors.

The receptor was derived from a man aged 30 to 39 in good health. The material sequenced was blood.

The DNA of the CDR3 is TGTGCCATCAGTGATTCCGGGACTAGCCCTAGTACCCAGTACTTC. It specifies CAISDSGTSPSTQYF. This chain connects TRBV10-3 to TRBJ2-5; 9 bases map to TRBD2. CDR1 is ENHRY and CDR2 is SYGVKD in the germline V gene. The V segment lost 3 bases and the J segment 8 bases; nucleotides outside the gene matches: 10. The CDR3 loop spans 15 amino acids.